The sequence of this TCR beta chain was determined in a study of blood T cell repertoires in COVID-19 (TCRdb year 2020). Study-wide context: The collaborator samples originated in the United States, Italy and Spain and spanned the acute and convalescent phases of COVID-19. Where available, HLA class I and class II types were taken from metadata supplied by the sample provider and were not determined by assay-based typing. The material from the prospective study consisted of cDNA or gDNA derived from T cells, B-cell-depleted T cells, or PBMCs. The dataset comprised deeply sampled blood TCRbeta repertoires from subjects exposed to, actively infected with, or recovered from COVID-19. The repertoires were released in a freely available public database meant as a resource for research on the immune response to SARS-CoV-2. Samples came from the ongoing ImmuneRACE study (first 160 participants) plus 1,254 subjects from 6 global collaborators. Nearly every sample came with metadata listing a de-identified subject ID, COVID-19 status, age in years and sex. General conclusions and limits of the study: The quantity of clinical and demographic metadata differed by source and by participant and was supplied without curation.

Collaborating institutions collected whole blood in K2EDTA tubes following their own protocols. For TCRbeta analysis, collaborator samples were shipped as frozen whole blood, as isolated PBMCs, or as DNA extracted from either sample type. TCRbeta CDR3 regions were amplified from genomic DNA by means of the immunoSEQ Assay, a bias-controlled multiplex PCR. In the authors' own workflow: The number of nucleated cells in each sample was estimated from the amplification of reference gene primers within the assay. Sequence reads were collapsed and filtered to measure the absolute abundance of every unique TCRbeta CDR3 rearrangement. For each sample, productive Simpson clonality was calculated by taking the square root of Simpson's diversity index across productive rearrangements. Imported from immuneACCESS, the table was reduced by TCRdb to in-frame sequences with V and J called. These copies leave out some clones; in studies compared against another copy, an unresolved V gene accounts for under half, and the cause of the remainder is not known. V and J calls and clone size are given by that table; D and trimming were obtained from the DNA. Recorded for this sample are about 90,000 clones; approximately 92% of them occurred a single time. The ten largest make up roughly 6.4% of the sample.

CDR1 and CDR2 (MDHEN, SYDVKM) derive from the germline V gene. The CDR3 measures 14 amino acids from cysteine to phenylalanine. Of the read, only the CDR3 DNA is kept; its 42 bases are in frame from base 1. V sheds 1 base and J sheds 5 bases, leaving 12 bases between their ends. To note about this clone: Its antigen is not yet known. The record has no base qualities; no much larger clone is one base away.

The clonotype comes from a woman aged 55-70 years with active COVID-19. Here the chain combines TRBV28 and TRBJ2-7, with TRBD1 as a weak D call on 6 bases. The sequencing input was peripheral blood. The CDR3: CASSLFPPGDEQYF. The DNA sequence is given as TGTGCCAGCAGTTTATTCCCTCCAGGGGACGAGCAGTACTTC.